The 9 T cell receptor beta chains given below trace back to one sample, sequenced in a study of blood T cell repertoires in COVID-19. The assay was immunoSEQ multiplex PCR, and TCRdb's table has in-frame clones only and misses some. The repertoire holds tens of thousands of clones, with about 90% as singletons. Input material: peripheral blood. The receptors come from a man over 45 with active COVID-19.

The chain links TRBV6-6 to TRBJ2-1; tentative D call: TRBD2 (6 bases). The CDR3 consists of 15 residues. Trimming left V 6 bases short and J 0 bases short, with 12 bases between. CDR1 MNHNY and CDR2 SVGAGI come from the germline V gene (reference sequence). This CDR3 reads CASRGGKSSYNEQFF. The CDR3 nucleotides are TGTGCCAGCAGGGGCGGGAAGAGCTCCTACAATGAGCAGTTCTTC.

The chain has TRBV6-6 and TRBJ2-3, with a possible D match to TRBD1 (5 bases). Germline V gives CDR1 MNHNY, CDR2 SVGAGI (reference sequence). The CDR3 spans 15 residues. V lost 2 bases and J 5 bases, leaving 14 bases between the germline ends. CDR3 sequence: CASSYLGLKGDTQYF. The CDR3 DNA is TGTGCCAGCAGTTACCTGGGGCTAAAGGGAGATACGCAGTATTTT.

This chain joins TRBV14 and TRBJ2-1; D is perhaps TRBD1 (5 bases). CDR3 length equals 14 residues. The V end was cut by 0 bases, the J end by 9 bases, with 12 bases between. Germline values: CDR1 SGHDN, CDR2 FVKESK. CDR3 bases: TGTGCCAGCAGCCAAGATGGCAGGGCCCGTGAGCAGTTCTTC. Translated, it gives CASSQDGRAREQFF.

The chain joins TRBV6-5 to TRBJ2-1; possibly TRBD1 for D (6 bases). This CDR3 has 12 residues. Trimming removed 6 bases from V and 8 bases from J, with 11 bases in between. Germline V lookup: CDR1 MNHEY, CDR2 SVGAGI. As DNA, the CDR3 is TGTGCCAGCAGGCAACAGGGTTATGAGCAGTTCTTC. It codes for CASRQQGYEQFF.

The chain recombines TRBV12-3 or TRBV12-4 with TRBJ1-2; D possibly corresponds to TRBD1 (6 bases). V shed 6 bases and J shed 5 bases, with 13 bases lying between them. The CDR3 is 13 amino acids. The CDR3 bases are TGTGCCAGCAGAATAGGACAGCTATATGGCTACACCTTC. Residues: CASRIGQLYGYTF.

The chain employs TRBV28 and TRBJ2-7; the D gene is possibly TRBD1 (6 bases). In germline, CDR1 is MDHEN, CDR2 SYDVKM. Trimming removed 1 base at V and 6 bases at J, with 16 bases between. The CDR3 sequence is 15 residues long. This CDR3 is CASSLSGDAWLEQYF. The CDR3 DNA is TGTGCCAGCAGTTTATCAGGGGACGCCTGGCTCGAGCAGTACTTC.

V and J are TRBV18 and TRBJ2-5; 11 positions agree with TRBD2. The V gene end was trimmed by 6 bases and the J gene end by 5 bases; junction bases not matched to a gene: 11. The CDR3 totals 16 residues. Germline assignment: CDR1 KGHSH and CDR2 LQKENI. The CDR3 sequence: CASSPKIAGGLETQYF. CDR3 sequence (DNA): TGTGCCAGCTCGCCTAAAATAGCGGGAGGGTTGGAGACCCAGTACTTC.

This chain joins TRBV5-4 and TRBJ2-1; 12 bases match TRBD2. Per germline, CDR1 SGHNT and CDR2 YYREEE (reference sequence). Trimming cost V 2 bases and J 7 bases; bases outside gene matches: 4. This CDR3 spans 15 amino acids. The chain's CDR3 is CASSFPGLAGNEQFF. CDR3 DNA sequence: TGTGCCAGCAGCTTCCCGGGACTAGCGGGTAATGAGCAGTTCTTC.

The rearrangement links TRBV2 to TRBJ2-7, with no clear D. The V end lost 2 bases, the J end lost 4 bases, and 9 bases lay between the germline ends. This CDR3 is 13 amino acids long. Germline loops: CDR1 SNHLY, CDR2 FYNNEI. The CDR3 DNA follows: TGTGCCAGCAGTGAATCGGAGTATTACGAGCAGTACTTC. Amino acid sequence: CASSESEYYEQYF.